This entry lists 29 T cell receptor beta chains sequenced from one sample in a study of blood T cell repertoires in COVID-19. This table comes from immunoSEQ multiplex PCR, and its TCRdb copy is limited to in-frame clones, with some not included. The repertoire includes under 250,000 clones, 84% of them detected once, and about 5.1% sits in the top ten. Sequenced sample: peripheral blood. These receptors all come from a woman aged 55-69 years who had recovered from COVID-19.

This clone has only one observation. The chain links TRBV4-2 to TRBJ2-3, with a weak D call TRBD2 (7 bases). V was shortened by 4 bases and J by 0 bases, with 11 bases between the two germline ends. The CDR3 sequence is 15 residues long. Germline V gene data show CDR1 as LGHNA and CDR2 as YNFKEQ. The CDR3 DNA reads TGTGCCAGCAGCCCTAAGGGGGGGAGCACAGATACGCAGTATTTT. Translated, it gives CASSPKGGSTDTQYF.

The chain links TRBV20-1 to TRBJ2-3; D remains ambiguous. The CDR3 sequence is 11 residues long. V lost 2 bases, J lost 2 bases, and 2 bases lay in between. Germline V gene lookup returns CDR1 DFQATT and CDR2 SNEGSKA (reference sequence). The CDR3 spells CSARLTDTQYF. The CDR3 DNA sequence: TGCAGTGCTAGACTCACAGATACGCAGTATTTT.

This rearrangement joins TRBV4-1 to TRBJ1-2, with a weak D call TRBD1 (6 bases). The V gene lost 4 bases and the J gene lost 6 bases, with 18 bases spanning the gap. This CDR3 is built from 15 residues. Germline V gives CDR1 MGHRA, CDR2 YSYEKL. CDR3 sequence: CASSRTGGARNGYTF. CDR3 sequence (DNA): TGCGCCAGCAGCCGCACTGGGGGGGCGCGTAATGGCTACACCTTC.

V and J are TRBV6-5 and TRBJ1-1; TRBD1 is a possible D gene (6 bases). This CDR3 is 14 amino acids long. From germline, CDR1 is MNHEY and CDR2 SVGAGI. V was shortened by 7 bases and J by 2 bases, with 14 bases between the two germline ends. CDR3 residues: CASISHGGNTEAFF. The CDR3 DNA sequence: TGTGCCAGCATCAGTCATGGGGGCAACACTGAAGCTTTCTTT.

V is TRBV11-1 and J is TRBJ2-5, with 13 bases matching TRBD2. The germline V gene has CDR1 SGHAT and CDR2 FQDESV (reference sequence). The CDR3 extends over 16 amino acids. Germline trimming cut 3 bases from V and 2 bases from J; bases unmatched to any gene: 3. CDR3 residues: CASSFELAGGQETQYF. CDR3 nucleotide sequence: TGTGCCAGCAGCTTCGAACTAGCGGGGGGGCAAGAGACCCAGTACTTC.

V gene TRBV10-2 combines with J gene TRBJ2-7, with TRBD1 matching over 10 bases. The CDR3 length is 13 residues. V trimming: 6 bases; J trimming: 6 bases; junction bases outside the gene matches: 5. Germline CDR1 WSHSY, CDR2 SAAADI. The CDR3 DNA reads TGCGCCAGCAGGGCGGACAGGGGGTTCGAGCAGTACTTC. Amino acid sequence: CASRADRGFEQYF.

The chain recombines TRBV18 with TRBJ1-2, with 8 bases lining up with TRBD1. The CDR3 totals 19 residues. CDR1 and CDR2 from the germline V gene are KGHSH and LQKENI. The trim removed 1 base at V and 0 bases at J, leaving 13 bases unmatched. The CDR3 sequence is CASSPRRGAGGSSNYGYTF. The CDR3 DNA reads TGTGCCAGCTCACCACGAAGAGGGGCAGGGGGCTCTTCTAACTATGGCTACACCTTC.

The chain couples TRBV5-1 to TRBJ2-1; D is possibly TRBD2 (5 bases). The CDR3 has 16 residues. Germline loops: CDR1 SGHRS, CDR2 YFSETQ. V lost 0 bases and J 4 bases, leaving 14 bases between the germline ends. The CDR3 nucleotides read TGCGCCAGCAGCTTGGTGTCGGTCTCGGGGTACAATGAGCAGTTCTTC. Its protein is CASSLVSVSGYNEQFF.

This clone has a handful of counts. The chain recombines TRBV5-6 with TRBJ2-3; D might be TRBD2 (6 bases). V was shortened by 6 bases and J by 0 bases, with 14 bases between the two germline ends. The CDR3 sequence is 15 residues long. Germline assignment: CDR1 SGHDT and CDR2 YYEEEE. CDR3 nucleotide sequence: TGTGCCAGCACCCTGGACGCGGGGAGCACAGATACGCAGTATTTT. Amino acids: CASTLDAGSTDTQYF. Supplemented by reference TRBV5-6 and TRBJ2-3, the full variable domain reads DAGVTQSPTHLIKTRGQQVTLRCSPKSGHDTVSWYQQALGQGPQFIFQYYEEEERQRGNFPDRFSGHQFPNYSSELNVNALLLGDSALYLCASTLDAGSTDTQYFGPGTRLTVL.

This clone was seen a single time. V is TRBV6-5 and J is TRBJ2-3; TRBD2 matches 9 bases. This CDR3 has 16 residues. Losses at the gene ends were 0 bases for V and 0 bases for J; bases not matched to a gene: 1. Germline CDR1 MNHEY, CDR2 SVGAGI. The CDR3 is CASSYSSGGSTDTQYF. CDR3 in DNA: TGTGCCAGCAGTTACTCGAGCGGGGGGAGCACAGATACGCAGTATTTT.

The chain carries TRBV7-9 and TRBJ2-5, with TRBD1 matching 11 bases. CDR1 and CDR2 (germline): SEHNR, FQNEAQ (reference sequence). The V and J ends lost 6 bases and 5 bases, in that order; junction bases with no gene match: 8. The CDR3 extends over 15 amino acids. Here the CDR3 DNA reads TGTGCCAGCAGTTCCGGACAGGGGGCGTGGGAGACCCAGTACTTC. Amino acids: CASSSGQGAWETQYF. The full variable domain, in which reference TRBV7-9 and TRBJ2-5 provide the parts outside the CDR3, is DTGVSQNPRHKITKRGQNVTFRCDPISEHNRLYWYRQTLGQGPEFLTYFQNEAQLEKSRLLSDRFSAERPKGSFSTLEIQRTEQGDSAMYLCASSSGQGAWETQYFGPGTRLLVL.

This sequence joins TRBV6-5 and TRBJ2-3; D is unclear. This CDR3 spans 14 amino acids. The V gene lost 11 bases and the J gene lost 3 bases, with 18 bases spanning the gap. Germline V lookup: CDR1 MNHEY, CDR2 SVGAGI. CDR3 in DNA: TGTGCCGTCCGAAGAGTAGCTGGGACAGATACGCAGTATTTT. It specifies CAVRRVAGTDTQYF.

The V gene is TRBV6-2 or TRBV6-3, the J gene TRBJ2-3, with D possibly being TRBD2 (6 bases). The CDR3 is 17 residues long. The germline gives CDR1 MNHEY, CDR2 SVGEGT. V dropped 5 bases and J dropped 1 base, with 19 bases sitting between them. CDR3 protein: CASSRPLAGFGTDTQYF. In nucleotides, the CDR3 is TGTGCCAGCAGTCGCCCCCTCGCGGGGTTCGGCACAGATACGCAGTATTTT.

The chain recombines TRBV2 with TRBJ1-5; tentative D call: TRBD1 (5 bases). The CDR3 loop spans 15 amino acids. V lost 6 bases to trimming and J lost 1 base, with 13 bases between them. The germline CDR1 and CDR2 sequences are SNHLY and FYNNEI. The CDR3 reads CASRDVDRSNQPQHF. CDR3 in DNA: TGTGCCAGCAGAGACGTAGACAGAAGCAATCAGCCCCAGCATTTT.

The rearrangement joins TRBV19 to TRBJ1-5; D perhaps matches TRBD1 (6 bases). Germline values: CDR1 LNHDA, CDR2 SQIVND (reference sequence). The CDR3 consists of 16 residues. Trimming left V 2 bases short and J 1 base short, with 12 bases between. This chain's CDR3 is CASSITPTGSNQPQHF. In DNA form, the CDR3 reads TGTGCCAGTAGTATAACCCCAACAGGGAGCAATCAGCCCCAGCATTTT.

This sequence joins TRBV7-9 and TRBJ2-1; 9 positions match TRBD2. J gave up 0 bases and V 4 bases, and 4 bases lay outside the gene matches. CDR3 size: 16 residues. CDR1 and CDR2 (germline): SEHNR, FQNEAQ (reference sequence). This chain's CDR3 is CASSSKAGGSYNEQFF. CDR3 nucleotide sequence: TGTGCCAGCAGCTCCAAAGCGGGGGGCTCCTACAATGAGCAGTTCTTC.

The rearrangement links TRBV12-3 or TRBV12-4 to TRBJ1-6; weak D call: TRBD1 (6 bases). CDR3 size: 13 residues. Trimming took off 6 bases at V and 10 bases at J, with 13 bases between the two ends. The CDR3 loop is CASSLDSSSPLHF. The CDR3 bases are TGTGCCAGCAGCCTGGACAGTTCCTCACCCCTCCACTTT.

This clone was detected only a few times. The J gene is TRBJ1-6, the V gene TRBV2, with D tentatively TRBD1 (6 bases). Germline values: CDR1 SNHLY, CDR2 FYNNEI. Trimming took 7 bases from V and 8 from J, leaving 18 bases between them. This CDR3 contains 15 residues. CDR3 sequence: CASTPPGQPHSPLHF. The CDR3 DNA follows: TGTGCCAGCACCCCTCCAGGACAGCCTCATTCACCCCTCCACTTT.

The CDR3 nucleotides are TGTGCCAGTAGTATGGACAGCTCCAATCAGCCCCAGCATTTT. It translates to CASSMDSSNQPQHF. This sequence joins TRBV19 and TRBJ1-5; a possible D gene is TRBD1 (6 bases). CDR1 LNHDA and CDR2 SQIVND come from the germline V gene (reference sequence). The CDR3 extends over 14 amino acids. V was trimmed by 3 bases and J by 3 bases, leaving 9 bases between them.

CDR3 in amino acids: CASSVRTGTNEKLFF. The CDR3 DNA reads TGTGCCAGCAGTGTTCGGACAGGGACTAATGAAAAACTGTTTTTT. J is TRBJ1-4 and V is TRBV2; 8 nucleotides line up with TRBD1. Germline-derived CDR1 and CDR2 are SNHLY and FYNNEI. The length of the CDR3 is 15 residues. The V segment lost 4 bases and the J segment 2 bases; nucleotides outside the gene matches: 3.

This chain connects TRBV5-6 to TRBJ2-1; TRBD2 agrees at 8 bases. CDR3 length: 18 amino acids. The germline gives CDR1 SGHDT, CDR2 YYEEEE. V was clipped by 1 base and J by 4 bases; unmatched bases: 13. The CDR3 DNA is TGTGCCAGCAGCTTGTCGCTTGGACTAGCCTTATCATACAATGAGCAGTTCTTC. It translates to CASSLSLGLALSYNEQFF. Using reference TRBV5-6 and TRBJ2-1 for the parts outside the CDR3, the full variable domain is DAGVTQSPTHLIKTRGQQVTLRCSPKSGHDTVSWYQQALGQGPQFIFQYYEEEERQRGNFPDRFSGHQFPNYSSELNVNALLLGDSALYLCASSLSLGLALSYNEQFFGPGTRLTVL.

The V and J genes are TRBV18 and TRBJ2-5; TRBD1 matches 11 bases. This CDR3 is 15 amino acids long. Germline loops: CDR1 KGHSH, CDR2 LQKENI. After removal of 3 bases from V and 2 bases from J, the junction contained 2 bases not matched to a gene. CDR3 residues: CASSPGQGVQETQYF. The CDR3 DNA sequence: TGTGCCAGCTCACCGGGACAGGGGGTGCAAGAGACCCAGTACTTC.

J is TRBJ2-1 and V is TRBV7-8; 9 positions agree with TRBD2. V lost 5 bases, J lost 0 bases, and 8 bases stayed unmatched. CDR3 length equals 17 residues. CDR1 and CDR2 (germline): SGHVS, FQNEAQ. The CDR3 loop is CASSPRSGGFSYNEQFF. The DNA of the CDR3 is TGTGCCAGCAGCCCTCGAAGCGGGGGGTTCTCCTACAATGAGCAGTTCTTC.

The J gene is TRBJ2-2, the V gene TRBV18; tentatively, D is TRBD1 (5 bases). The CDR3 is 13 amino acids. V dropped 2 bases and J dropped 6 bases, with 7 bases sitting between them. Germline V gene sequence: CDR1 KGHSH, CDR2 LQKENI. Here the CDR3 DNA reads TGTGCCAGCTCACCAAGGGGTTCCGGGGAGCTGTTTTTT. Its protein product is CASSPRGSGELFF.

The V gene is TRBV6-5, the J gene TRBJ2-2; the D gene is possibly TRBD1 (6 bases). Between the trimmed V and J ends, which lost 5 bases and 5 bases, there was a span of 9 bases. In germline, CDR1 is MNHEY, CDR2 SVGAGI. The CDR3 extends over 13 amino acids. The CDR3 spells CASSKQGTGELFF. DNA of the CDR3: TGTGCCAGCAGTAAACAGGGAACCGGGGAGCTGTTTTTT.

V and J are TRBV11-3 and TRBJ1-1; the D is unclear. The germline V and J ends were trimmed by 5 bases and 2 bases, with 15 bases remaining between them. Germline CDR1 reads SGHNT; CDR2 reads YENEEA. The CDR3 covers 15 residues. The CDR3 nucleotides read TGTGCCAGCAGCCGAGGGTCCGGGCACAACACTGAAGCTTTCTTT. It yields the protein CASSRGSGHNTEAFF.

The chain combines TRBV7-9 with TRBJ2-1, with a weak D call TRBD2 (7 bases). The CDR3 is made up of 16 amino acids. CDR1 SEHNR and CDR2 FQNEAQ come from the germline V gene (reference sequence). Trimming removed 3 bases at V and 8 bases at J, with 20 bases between. CDR3 residues: CASSLNGGGLADEQFF. The DNA of the CDR3 is TGTGCCAGCAGCTTGAATGGCGGGGGCCTCGCGGATGAGCAGTTCTTC.

This rearrangement joins TRBV3-1 (or the pseudogene TRBV3-2) to TRBJ1-4; D not resolved. This CDR3 region has 16 residues. Trimming shortened V by 2 bases and J by 1 base, and 11 bases separated the two germline ends. Per germline, CDR1 LGHDT and CDR2 YNNKEL (reference sequence). The DNA for the CDR3 is TGTGCCAGCAGCCAATTCGACCCGGGAACTAATGAAAAACTGTTTTTT. Translation: CASSQFDPGTNEKLFF.

V and J are TRBV7-9 and TRBJ1-5; tentative D call: TRBD1 (6 bases). Trimming took off 3 bases at V and 3 bases at J, with 9 bases between the two ends. This CDR3 is built from 14 residues. Germline V gene lookup returns CDR1 SEHNR and CDR2 FQNEAQ (reference sequence). For the CDR3, the DNA is TGTGCCAGCAGCTTGGACAGTATCAATCAGCCCCAGCATTTT. It codes for CASSLDSINQPQHF.